A single TCR beta chain is shown here with its context. These data are taken from a study of PD-L1 blockade in urothelial cancer. Germline trimming cut 7 bases from V and 9 bases from J; bases unmatched to any gene: 7. The CDR3 has 15 residues. Germline V gene data show CDR1 as LNHDA and CDR2 as SQIVND (reference sequence). Profiling relied on immunoSEQ multiplex PCR, and the TCRdb table lists in-frame clones only, not all of them. The profile shows about 87,000 clones, 80% to 90% of them singletons. Indicated time point: pretreatment peripheral blood. The chain has TRBV19 and TRBJ2-1, with 15 nucleotides matching TRBD2. The specimen was PBMCs, collected around atezolizumab (anti-PD-L1) treatment. The receptor was derived from a woman over 75 with urothelial cancer. CDR3: CASNGLAGGPGEQFF. In nucleotides, the CDR3 is TGTGCCAGTAATGGACTAGCGGGAGGGCCAGGTGAGCAGTTCTTC.